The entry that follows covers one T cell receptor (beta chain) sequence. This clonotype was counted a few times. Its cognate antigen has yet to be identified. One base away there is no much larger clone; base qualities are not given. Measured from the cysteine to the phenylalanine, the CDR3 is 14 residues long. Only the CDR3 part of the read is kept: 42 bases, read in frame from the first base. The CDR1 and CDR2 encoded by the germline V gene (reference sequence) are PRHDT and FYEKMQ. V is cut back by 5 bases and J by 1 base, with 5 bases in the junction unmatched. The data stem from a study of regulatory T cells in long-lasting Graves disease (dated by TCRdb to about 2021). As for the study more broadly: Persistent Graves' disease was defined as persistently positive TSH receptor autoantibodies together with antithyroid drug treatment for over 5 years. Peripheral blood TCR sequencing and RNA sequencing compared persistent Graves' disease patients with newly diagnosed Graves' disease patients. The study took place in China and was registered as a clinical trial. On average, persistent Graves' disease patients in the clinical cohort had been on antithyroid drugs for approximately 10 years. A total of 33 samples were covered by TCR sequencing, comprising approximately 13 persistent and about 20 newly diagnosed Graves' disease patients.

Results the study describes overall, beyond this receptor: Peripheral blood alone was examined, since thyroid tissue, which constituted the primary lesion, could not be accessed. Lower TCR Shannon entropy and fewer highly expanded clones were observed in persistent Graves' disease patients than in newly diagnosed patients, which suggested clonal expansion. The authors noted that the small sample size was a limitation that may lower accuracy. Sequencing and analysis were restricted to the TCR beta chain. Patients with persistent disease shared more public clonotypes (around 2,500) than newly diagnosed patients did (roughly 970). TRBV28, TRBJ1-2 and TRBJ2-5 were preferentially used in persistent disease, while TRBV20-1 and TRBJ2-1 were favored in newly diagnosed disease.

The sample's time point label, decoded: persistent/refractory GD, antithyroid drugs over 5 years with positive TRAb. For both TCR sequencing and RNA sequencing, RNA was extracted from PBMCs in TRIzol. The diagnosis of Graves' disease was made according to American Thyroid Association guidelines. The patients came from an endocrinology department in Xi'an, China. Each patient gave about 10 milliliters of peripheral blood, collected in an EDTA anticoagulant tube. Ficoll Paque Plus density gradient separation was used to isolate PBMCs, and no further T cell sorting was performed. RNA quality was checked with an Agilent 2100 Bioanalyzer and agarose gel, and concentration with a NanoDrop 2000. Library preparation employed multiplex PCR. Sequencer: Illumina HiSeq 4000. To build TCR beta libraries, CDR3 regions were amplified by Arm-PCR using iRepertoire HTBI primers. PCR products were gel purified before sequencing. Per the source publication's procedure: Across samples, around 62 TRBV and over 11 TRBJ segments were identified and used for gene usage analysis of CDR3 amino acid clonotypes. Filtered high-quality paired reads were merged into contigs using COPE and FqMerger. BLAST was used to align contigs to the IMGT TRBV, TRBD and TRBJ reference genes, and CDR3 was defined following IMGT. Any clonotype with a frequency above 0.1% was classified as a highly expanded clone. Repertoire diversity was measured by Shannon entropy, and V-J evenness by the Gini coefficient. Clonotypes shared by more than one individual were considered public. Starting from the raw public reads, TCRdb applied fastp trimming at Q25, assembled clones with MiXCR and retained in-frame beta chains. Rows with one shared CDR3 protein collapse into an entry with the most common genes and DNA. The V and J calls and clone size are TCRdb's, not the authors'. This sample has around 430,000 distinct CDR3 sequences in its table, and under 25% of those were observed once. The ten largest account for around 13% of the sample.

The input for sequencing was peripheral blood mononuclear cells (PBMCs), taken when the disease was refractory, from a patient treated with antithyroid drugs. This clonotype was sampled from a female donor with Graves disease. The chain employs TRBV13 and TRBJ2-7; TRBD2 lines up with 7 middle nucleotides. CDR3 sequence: CASSPAGLSYEQYF. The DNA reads TGTGCCAGCAGCCCAGCGGGGCTTTCCTACGAGCAGTACTTC.